Sequencing of this TCR beta chain was carried out in a study of blood T cell repertoires in COVID-19. Study overall: From T cells, B-cell-depleted T cells, or PBMCs came the material, which was cDNA or gDNA.

Authors' processing steps: Quantification of nucleated cells was approximated via reference gene primer amplification. Assay used: immunoSEQ multiplex PCR; TCRdb lists only in-frame clones, some missing. V, J and clone size are those of that table, while D and trimming were read from the DNA. Counted here are some 110,000 clones, around 90% occurring once; the ten biggest clones make up approximately 5.1%. CDR3 size: 16 residues. Germline V lookup: CDR1 MNHEY, CDR2 SVGEGT. V was clipped by 0 bases and J by 0 bases, with 12 bases between them. The chain uses TRBV6-2 or TRBV6-3 and TRBJ2-7; tentative D call: TRBD1 (7 bases). Material: peripheral blood. The clonotype was recovered from a human donor in a cohort sampled during active COVID-19. The CDR3 here is CASSYSEGAPSYEQYF. As DNA, the CDR3 is TGTGCCAGCAGTTACTCGGAGGGGGCACCCTCCTACGAGCAGTACTTC.